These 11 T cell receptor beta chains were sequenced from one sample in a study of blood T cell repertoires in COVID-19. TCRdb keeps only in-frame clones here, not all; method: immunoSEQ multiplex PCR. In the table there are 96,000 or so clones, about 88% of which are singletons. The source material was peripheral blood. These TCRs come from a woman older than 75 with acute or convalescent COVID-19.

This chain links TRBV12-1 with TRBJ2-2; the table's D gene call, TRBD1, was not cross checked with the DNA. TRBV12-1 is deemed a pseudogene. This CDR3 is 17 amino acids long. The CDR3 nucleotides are TGTGCCAGCGGGCATATTAGGTCCGGCTGGAAGGCCGGGGAGCTGTTTTTT. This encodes CASGHIRSGWKAGELFF.

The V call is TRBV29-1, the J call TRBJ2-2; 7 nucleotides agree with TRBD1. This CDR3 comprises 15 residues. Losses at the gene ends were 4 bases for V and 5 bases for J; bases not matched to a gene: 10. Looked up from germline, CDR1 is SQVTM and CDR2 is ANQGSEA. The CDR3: CSVAYRGDVTGELFF. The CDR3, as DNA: TGCAGCGTTGCTTACAGGGGTGATGTTACCGGGGAGCTGTTTTTT.

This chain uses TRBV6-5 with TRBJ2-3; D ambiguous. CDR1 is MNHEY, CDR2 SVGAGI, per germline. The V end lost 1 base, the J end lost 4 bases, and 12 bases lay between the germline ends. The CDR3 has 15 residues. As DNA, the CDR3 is TGTGCCAGCAGTTACTGGAGTGCGAGGCCAGATACGCAGTATTTT. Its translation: CASSYWSARPDTQYF.

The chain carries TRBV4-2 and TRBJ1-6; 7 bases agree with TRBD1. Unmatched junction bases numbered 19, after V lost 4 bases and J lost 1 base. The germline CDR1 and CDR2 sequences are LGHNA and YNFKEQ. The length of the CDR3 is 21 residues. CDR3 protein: CASSLNSLDRDTGSYNSPLHF. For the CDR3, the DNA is TGTGCCAGCAGCCTTAATTCACTCGACAGGGACACGGGATCCTATAATTCACCCCTCCACTTT.

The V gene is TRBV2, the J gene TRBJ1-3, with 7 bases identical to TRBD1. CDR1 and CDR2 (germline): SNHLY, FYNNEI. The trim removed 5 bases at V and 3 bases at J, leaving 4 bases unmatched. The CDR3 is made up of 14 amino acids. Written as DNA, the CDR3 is TGTGCCAGCAGTTCGGGACAGCATGGAAACACCATATATTTT. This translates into CASSSGQHGNTIYF.

The CDR3 region has the DNA TGTGCCAGCAGCGGGACAGGGGGATTCTCCTACAATGAGCAGTTCTTC. Its translation: CASSGTGGFSYNEQFF. This sequence joins TRBV27 and TRBJ2-1, with 11 bases that match TRBD1. Per the germline V gene, CDR1 is MNHEY and CDR2 is SMNVEV (reference sequence). This CDR3 has 16 residues. With 6 bases clipped from V and 0 bases from J, the junction kept 4 bases outside the gene matches.

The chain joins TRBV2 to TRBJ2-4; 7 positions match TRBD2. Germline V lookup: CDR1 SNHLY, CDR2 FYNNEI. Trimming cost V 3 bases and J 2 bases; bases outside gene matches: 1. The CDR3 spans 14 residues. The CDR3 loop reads CASSDGRSKNIQYF. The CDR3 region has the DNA TGTGCCAGCAGTGACGGGAGGTCCAAAAACATTCAGTACTTC.

The CDR3 DNA reads TGTGCCAGCAGCGTTCACAGGGGGCGAAGTGAAGAGACCCAGTACTTC. This gives the protein CASSVHRGRSEETQYF. This chain uses TRBV7-9 with TRBJ2-5, with TRBD1 matching 9 bases. The trim removed 5 bases at V and 3 bases at J, leaving 10 bases unmatched. This CDR3 is 16 amino acids long. Germline V gene data show CDR1 as SEHNR and CDR2 as FQNEAQ (reference sequence).

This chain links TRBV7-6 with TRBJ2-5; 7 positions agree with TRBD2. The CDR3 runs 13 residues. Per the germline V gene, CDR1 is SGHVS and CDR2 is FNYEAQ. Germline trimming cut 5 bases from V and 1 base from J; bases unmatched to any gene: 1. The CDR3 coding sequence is TGTGCCAGCAGCGGGACTATCCAAGAGACCCAGTACTTC. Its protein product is CASSGTIQETQYF.

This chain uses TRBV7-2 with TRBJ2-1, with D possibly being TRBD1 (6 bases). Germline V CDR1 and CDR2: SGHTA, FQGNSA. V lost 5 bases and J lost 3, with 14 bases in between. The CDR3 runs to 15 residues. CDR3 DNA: TGTGCCAGCAGCCAGACGTTGGGACACTACAATGAGCAGTTCTTC. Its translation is CASSQTLGHYNEQFF.

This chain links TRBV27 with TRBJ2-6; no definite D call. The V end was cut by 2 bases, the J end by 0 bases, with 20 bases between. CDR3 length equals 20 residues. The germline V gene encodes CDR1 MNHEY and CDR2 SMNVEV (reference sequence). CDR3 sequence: CASSLLGISSTPSGANVLTF. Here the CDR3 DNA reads TGTGCCAGCAGTTTACTAGGAATCTCATCAACCCCCTCTGGGGCCAACGTCCTGACTTTC.